This T cell receptor beta chain was identified during a study of OX40 agonist ivuxolimab in advanced cancers. Study-wide context: Two patients with cutaneous melanoma and one with hepatocellular carcinoma, three in total, showed partial responses.

Germline lookup yields CDR1 SGHRS and CDR2 YFSETQ. The CDR3 is 15 amino acids. Germline trimming cut 7 bases from V and 1 base from J; bases unmatched to any gene: 8. The study, taken as a whole, reports: The study found that CD8+ T cells averaged more expanded clones than CD4+. Low normalized clonal expansion also occurred in some nonresponding patients.

In the case of this clone: As yet, its antigen is unknown.

Profiling relied on immunoSEQ multiplex PCR, and the TCRdb table lists in-frame clones only, not all of them. The table records fewer than 55,000 clones, about 89% of them present only once. The sequenced sample was CD4+ or CD8+ T cells sorted from blood, obtained in a trial of the OX40 agonist ivuxolimab. This chain connects TRBV5-1 to TRBJ2-4; 7 nucleotides line up with TRBD1. The TCR sequence derives from an adult with an advanced solid tumor such as melanoma, head and neck, liver or kidney cancer. This chain's CDR3 is CASHQGDGAKNIQYF. The CDR3 DNA reads TGCGCCAGCCACCAGGGGGATGGGGCCAAAAACATTCAGTACTTC.